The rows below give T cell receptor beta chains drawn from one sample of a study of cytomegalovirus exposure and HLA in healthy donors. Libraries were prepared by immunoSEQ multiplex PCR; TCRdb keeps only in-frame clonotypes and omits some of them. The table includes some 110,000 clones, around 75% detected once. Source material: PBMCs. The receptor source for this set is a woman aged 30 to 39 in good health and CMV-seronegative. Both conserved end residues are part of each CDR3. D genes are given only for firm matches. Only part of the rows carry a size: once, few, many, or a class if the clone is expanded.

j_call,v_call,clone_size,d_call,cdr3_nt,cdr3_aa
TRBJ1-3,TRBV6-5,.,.,TGTGCCAGCAGTTCCTTGCTGGACGGGACTGGAAACACCATATATTTT,CASSSLLDGTGNTIYF
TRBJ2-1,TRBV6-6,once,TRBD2,TGTGCCAGCTCGGTGCGGGAGGACAATGAGCAGTTCTTC,CASSVREDNEQFF
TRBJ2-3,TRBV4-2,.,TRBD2,TGTGCCAGCAGCCAGGCGCTCGGACTAGCGGGGAGCACAGATACGCAGTATTTT,CASSQALGLAGSTDTQYF
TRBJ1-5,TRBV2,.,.,TGTGCCAGCAGCCAGGGCACCAATCAGCCCCAGCATTTT,CASSQGTNQPQHF
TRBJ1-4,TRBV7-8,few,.,TGTGCCAGCAGCTTATTTGCGGATACCCTTGAAAAACTGTTTTTT,CASSLFADTLEKLFF
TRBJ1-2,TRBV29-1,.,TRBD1,TGCAGCGTTGAAAGAGGACAGGGGGCGGGTGGCTACACCTTC,CSVERGQGAGGYTF
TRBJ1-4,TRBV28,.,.,TGTGCCAGCAATTCTCCACAGGGTCGGGGTGAAAAACTGTTTTTT,CASNSPQGRGEKLFF
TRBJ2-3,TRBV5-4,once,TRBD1,TGTGCCAGCGGGTCCAGACAGGGAACAGATACGCAGTATTTT,CASGSRQGTDTQYF
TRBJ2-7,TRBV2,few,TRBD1,TGTGCCAGCGGGGGGACAGGGGGCTACGAGCAGTACTTC,CASGGTGGYEQYF
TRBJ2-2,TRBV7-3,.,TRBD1,TGTGCCAGCAGCTTAGTGGGACAGATAGGGGAGAACACCGGGGAGCTGTTTTTT,CASSLVGQIGENTGELFF
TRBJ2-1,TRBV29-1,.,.,TGCAGCGTTGGGGGGCACAATGAGCAGTTCTTC,CSVGGHNEQFF
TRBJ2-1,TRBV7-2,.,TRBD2,TGTGCCAGCAGCGGAGGACTAGCGGGGGGGGCGGGTGAGCAGTTCTTC,CASSGGLAGGAGEQFF
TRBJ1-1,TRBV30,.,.,TGTGCCTGGATCAGCTCAGGGCTGGCTGAAGCTTTCTTT,CAWISSGLAEAFF
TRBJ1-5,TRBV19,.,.,TGTGCCAGCGCTGCGATCGGGCCCCAGCATTTT,CASAAIGPQHF
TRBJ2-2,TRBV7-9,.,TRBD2,TGTGCCAGCAGAGGACTAGCGGAGAACACCGGGGAGCTGTTTTTT,CASRGLAENTGELFF
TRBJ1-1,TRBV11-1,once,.,TGTGCCAGCAGCTTAGACCCCCGGGGGGCTTTCTTT,CASSLDPRGAFF
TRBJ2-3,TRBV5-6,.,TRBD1,TGTGCCAGCAGCTTGGGACAGGGGTTGGAAGATACGCAGTATTTT,CASSLGQGLEDTQYF
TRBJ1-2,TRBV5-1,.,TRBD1,TGCGCCACCCCCCCATGGACAGGGGACTATAACTATGGCTACACCTTC,CATPPWTGDYNYGYTF
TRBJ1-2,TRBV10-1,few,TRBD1,TGCGCCAGCAGTGAGTCGGAGGACAGGGGGTTTATAGGGGGCTTC,CASSESEDRGFIGGF
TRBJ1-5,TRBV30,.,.,TGTGCCTGGAGTTCTAATAGCAATCAGCCCCAGCATTTT,CAWSSNSNQPQHF
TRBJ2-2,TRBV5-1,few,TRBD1,TGCGCCAGCAGCCAGACAGGGGGGACCGGGGAGCTGTTTTTT,CASSQTGGTGELFF
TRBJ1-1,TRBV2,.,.,TGTGCCAGCAGTGGGATGGGCAGAAAGGGGTCTGAAGCTTTCTTT,CASSGMGRKGSEAFF
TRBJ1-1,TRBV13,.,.,TGTGCCAGCAGCTTAACGGTCATGAACACTGAAGCTTTCTTT,CASSLTVMNTEAFF
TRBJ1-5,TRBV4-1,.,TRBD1,TGCGCCAGCAGCCAAGATGGGACAGGGCTTCAGCCCCAGCATTTT,CASSQDGTGLQPQHF
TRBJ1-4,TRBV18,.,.,TGTGCCAGCTCACCCGACGAAGGGAGTGAAAAACTGTTTTTT,CASSPDEGSEKLFF
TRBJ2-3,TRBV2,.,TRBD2,TGTGCCAGCAGGGCGGGAGCTGGAGATACGCAGTATTTT,CASRAGAGDTQYF
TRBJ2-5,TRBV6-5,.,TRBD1,TGTGCCAGCAGAAGGACCCGGGGACAGCTAGAGACCCAGTACTTC,CASRRTRGQLETQYF